The 32 T cell receptor beta chains presented below share a single source sample, sequenced in a study of blood T cells in healthy people across ages. Together with a sample-barcoded 5' primer, a J-beta primer mix was included in a second PCR lasting about 7 to 12 cycles. TCRdb reprocessed the 5' RACE reads with MiXCR, giving one entry per CDR3 protein. There are about 900,000 distinct CDR3 sequences in the sample; around 62% occur only once, and about 30% lies in the top ten. The specimen sequenced was blood. These receptors all stem from a young man in good health.

This clonotype was found a few times. The genes are TRBV29-1 and TRBJ1-2; D possibly corresponds to TRBD1 (5 bases). In germline, CDR1 is SQVTM, CDR2 ANQGSEA. The CDR3 is made up of 14 amino acids. V was clipped by 5 bases and J by 8 bases, with 21 bases between them. CDR3 region: CSVSLGTPLSGYTF. CDR3 DNA: TGCAGCGTTTCGTTAGGGACCCCACTATCCGGCTACACCTTC.

This clonotype was counted a few times. The CDR3 bases are TGCGCCAGCAGCCATCTTCCGGGACAGGGGACTGAAAAACTGTTTTTT. Its translation is CASSHLPGQGTEKLFF. The V call is TRBV4-3, the J call TRBJ1-4, with TRBD1 matching over 10 bases. In germline, CDR1 is LGHNA, CDR2 YSLEER. This CDR3 is built from 16 residues. The ends lost 3 bases at V and 7 bases at J; junction bases unmatched: 8.

The CDR3 nucleotides are TGCAGCGTTGCGATGGGGGGTGTTGGACAGCCCCAGCATTTT. Protein product: CSVAMGGVGQPQHF. The V gene is TRBV29-1, the J gene TRBJ1-5; D possibly corresponds to TRBD1 (5 bases). The CDR3 length is 14 residues. V gave up 4 bases and J gave up 7 bases, with 17 bases separating them. Germline values: CDR1 SQVTM, CDR2 ANQGSEA.

This clonotype was picked up a small number of times. The chain has TRBV7-9 and TRBJ2-7, with a weak D call TRBD1 (5 bases). V lost 4 bases, J lost 5 bases, and 12 bases lay in between. In germline, CDR1 is SEHNR, CDR2 FQNEAQ (reference sequence). The CDR3 contains 13 residues. As DNA, the CDR3 is TGTGCCAGCAGCTCGAAAGGGGCCCACGAGCAGTACTTC. It codes for CASSSKGAHEQYF.

In DNA, the CDR3 is TGCGCCAGCAGCCAAGAATTGGTAGGGACAGGGGGCAATCAGCCCCAGCATTTT. Translation gives CASSQELVGTGGNQPQHF. The gene calls are TRBV4-3 and TRBJ1-5; 10 nucleotides align to TRBD1. The V segment lost 0 bases and the J segment 2 bases; nucleotides outside the gene matches: 7. Per germline, CDR1 LGHNA and CDR2 YSLEER. CDR3 length: 18 residues.

CDR3 sequence (DNA): TGTGCCAGCAGCGGAGGGGACCGCTATGGCTACACCTTC. This translates into CASSGGDRYGYTF. The V gene is TRBV7-9, the J gene TRBJ1-2; tentative D call: TRBD1 (5 bases). V was trimmed by 5 bases and J by 4 bases, leaving 11 bases between them. There are 13 residues in the CDR3. Germline CDR1 reads SEHNR; CDR2 reads FQNEAQ (reference sequence).

The V gene is TRBV10-3, the J gene TRBJ1-5; weak D call: TRBD1 (5 bases). CDR3 length equals 15 residues. V was shortened by 0 bases and J by 2 bases, with 8 bases between the two germline ends. Germline V gene data show CDR1 as ENHRY and CDR2 as SYGVKD. CDR3 DNA sequence: TGTGCCATCAGTGAGTCTGGGGGAGGCAATCAGCCCCAGCATTTT. Its translation: CAISESGGGNQPQHF.

V is TRBV3-1 and J is TRBJ1-2, with D possibly being TRBD1 (5 bases). This CDR3 spans 15 amino acids. Per the germline V gene, CDR1 is LGHDT and CDR2 is YNNKEL (reference sequence). The V gene lost 0 bases and the J gene lost 7 bases, with 15 bases spanning the gap. CDR3 in amino acids: CASSQDTRGGSGYTF. DNA of the CDR3: TGTGCCAGCAGCCAAGATACAAGGGGCGGGAGTGGCTACACCTTC.

The chain joins TRBV15 to TRBJ1-1; 7 nucleotides agree with TRBD1. This CDR3 comprises 17 residues. CDR1 and CDR2 (germline): LNHNV, YYDKDF (reference sequence). V trimming: 3 bases; J trimming: 3 bases; junction bases outside the gene matches: 13. Here the CDR3 reads CATSRGPTGTGDTEAFF. CDR3 coding DNA: TGTGCCACCAGCAGGGGCCCCACTGGAACAGGGGACACTGAAGCTTTCTTT. Based on the CDR3 plus reference TRBV15 and TRBJ1-1, the full variable domain is DAMVIQNPRYQVTQFGKPVTLSCSQTLNHNVMYWYQQKSSQAPKLLFHYYDKDFNNEADTPDNFQSRRPNTSFCFLDIRSPGLGDTAMYLCATSRGPTGTGDTEAFFGQGTRLTVV.

The chain employs TRBV4-1 and TRBJ1-4; no clear D. This CDR3 contains 16 residues. Per the germline V gene, CDR1 is MGHRA and CDR2 is YSYEKL. Between the trimmed V and J ends, which lost 1 base and 7 bases, there was a span of 16 bases. CDR3 sequence reads: CASSQAERIPLEKLFF. The CDR3 region has the DNA TGCGCCAGCAGCCAAGCGGAAAGGATACCCCTTGAAAAACTGTTTTTT.

This clonotype was detected only once. This chain joins TRBV7-2 and TRBJ1-4; no definite D call. This CDR3 region has 16 residues. Germline CDR1 is SGHTA and CDR2 is FQGNSA. The ends were cut back, 1 base at V and 3 bases at J, with 12 bases in the middle. In DNA form, the CDR3 reads TGTGCCAGCAGCTTAGACATATCGGGCTCTAATGAAAAACTGTTTTTT. Protein sequence: CASSLDISGSNEKLFF.

This clonotype was found a few times. The chain is built from TRBV7-2 and TRBJ2-1, with D possibly being TRBD1 (6 bases). Germline V gives CDR1 SGHTA, CDR2 FQGNSA. The V gene lost 4 bases and the J gene lost 10 bases, with 11 bases spanning the gap. The CDR3 consists of 12 residues. The chain's CDR3 is CASSSAGDEQFF. For the CDR3, the DNA is TGTGCCAGCAGCTCCGCAGGGGACGAGCAGTTCTTC.

There are a few counts of this clonotype. The chain has TRBV6-6 and TRBJ2-1, with TRBD2 identical over 9 bases. With V trimmed by 7 bases and J by 8 bases, 9 bases remained unmatched. The CDR3 runs 14 residues. Germline V lookup: CDR1 MNHNY, CDR2 SVGAGI (reference sequence). The CDR3 loop is CASINSGGRDEQFF. The DNA of the CDR3 is TGTGCCAGCATTAATAGCGGGGGTCGCGATGAGCAGTTCTTC.

The chain combines TRBV29-1 with TRBJ2-5; possibly TRBD1 for D (6 bases). Germline V gene lookup returns CDR1 SQVTM and CDR2 ANQGSEA. This CDR3 region has 13 residues. Trimming pared 7 bases from V and 2 bases from J, leaving 14 bases between. CDR3 coding DNA: TGCAGCGCGACTGGACAGAATCAAGAGACCCAGTACTTC. This codes for CSATGQNQETQYF.

This clonotype was seen many times. The chain joins TRBV7-2 to TRBJ2-5, with 7 nucleotides matching TRBD2. The germline V gene encodes CDR1 SGHTA and CDR2 FQGNSA. This CDR3 is 14 amino acids long. V lost 5 bases to trimming and J lost 2 bases; unmatched junction nucleotides: 5. DNA for the CDR3: TGTGCCAGCAGCACGCCTAGCGGACAAGAGACCCAGTACTTC. Its translation: CASSTPSGQETQYF.

The CDR3 protein is CASSYGTRKSEQYF. For the CDR3, the DNA is TGTGCCAGCAGTTACGGGACTAGAAAGTCCGAGCAGTACTTC. The chain uses TRBV6-2 or TRBV6-3 and TRBJ2-7; 8 bases agree with TRBD2. This CDR3 has 14 amino acids. CDR1 is MNHEY and CDR2 is SVGEGT in the germline V gene. J lost 6 bases, V lost 2 bases, and 6 bases had no gene match.

The chain has TRBV5-5 and TRBJ1-1; a weak D match, TRBD1 (5 bases). The CDR3 contains 14 residues. Between the trimmed V and J ends, which lost 4 bases and 0 bases, there was a span of 10 bases. CDR1 SGHKS and CDR2 YYEKEE come from the germline V gene (reference sequence). CDR3 sequence (DNA): TGTGCCAGCAGCCCGGGCAGGGTGAACACTGAAGCTTTCTTT. Its translation is CASSPGRVNTEAFF.

The CDR3 here is CASRSYTQYF. The CDR3 DNA is TGTGCCAGCAGGAGTTATACGCAGTATTTT. The J gene is TRBJ2-3, the V gene TRBV2, with D uncertain. The germline V gene has CDR1 SNHLY and CDR2 FYNNEI. This CDR3 region has 10 residues. V was pared by 6 bases and J by 7 bases, with 5 bases between.

The chain combines TRBV7-2 with TRBJ2-3, with D perhaps matching TRBD1 (7 bases). V shed 4 bases and J shed 2 bases, with 13 bases lying between them. CDR1 and CDR2 (germline): SGHTA, FQGNSA. This CDR3 contains 15 residues. CDR3 amino acids: CASSSQGGITDTQYF. The CDR3 DNA reads TGTGCCAGCAGCTCCCAGGGGGGAATCACAGATACGCAGTATTTT. The full variable domain, rest sourced from reference TRBV7-2 and TRBJ2-3, is GAGVSQSPSNKVTEKGKDVELRCDPISGHTALYWYRQSLGQGLEFLIYFQGNSAPDKSGLPSDRFSAERTGGSVSTLTIQRTQQEDSAVYLCASSSQGGITDTQYFGPGTRLTVL.

Points on this clonotype: The junction shows a germline mismatch at one end, possibly a read error. The chain recombines TRBV28 with TRBJ2-5, with 8 bases fitting TRBD2. CDR3 length: 16 residues. Looked up from germline, CDR1 is MDHEN and CDR2 is SYDVKM. DNA for the CDR3: TGTGCCGGCAGTCCCATGACGGGGGGGCTTGGGGAGACCCAGTACTTC. Amino acid sequence: CAGSPMTGGLGETQYF.

The chain is built from TRBV29-1 and TRBJ2-7; TRBD1 aligns across 7 bases. The germline gives CDR1 SQVTM, CDR2 ANQGSEA. The V gene end was trimmed by 2 bases and the J gene end by 0 bases; junction bases not matched to a gene: 4. CDR3 length: 14 amino acids. Here the CDR3 reads CSVEPPGGSYEQYF. The CDR3 DNA reads TGCAGCGTTGAACCCCCAGGGGGCTCCTACGAGCAGTACTTC.

This clonotype was seen a handful of times. The CDR3 region is CASSQDYAPHYGYTF. DNA of the CDR3: TGCGCCAGCAGCCAAGATTACGCCCCTCACTATGGCTACACCTTC. The chain combines TRBV4-3 with TRBJ1-2; D not certain. V was trimmed by 0 bases and J by 3 bases, leaving 11 bases between them. Germline CDR1 reads LGHNA; CDR2 reads YSLEER. This CDR3 contains 15 residues.

This sequence joins TRBV15 and TRBJ2-5; 7 positions match TRBD2. The J call may be in error: the DNA end matches TRBJ2-7 better. This CDR3 region has 16 residues. Germline assignment: CDR1 LNHNV and CDR2 YYDKDF (reference sequence). Here the CDR3 reads CATSRTREEGPREQYF. The CDR3 bases are TGTGCCACCAGCAGAACACGGGAGGAGGGCCCTCGCGAGCAGTACTTC.

This clonotype was counted once. This chain links TRBV5-5 with TRBJ2-7, with D possibly TRBD2 on 6 matching bases. The J call may be faulty, since TRBJ2-4 better matches the DNA end. The CDR3 runs 15 residues. The germline gives CDR1 SGHKS, CDR2 YYEKEE (reference sequence). The CDR3, as DNA: TGTGCCAGCAGCTTGTATCAGGTTGGGGGGAACATTCAGTACTTC. It is translated as CASSLYQVGGNIQYF.

This clonotype appeared a few times. The chain couples TRBV10-3 to TRBJ1-5; 10 positions agree with TRBD1. Germline lookup yields CDR1 ENHRY and CDR2 SYGVKD. The J segment lost 2 bases and the V segment lost 10 bases, leaving 2 bases of the junction unmatched. The CDR3 has 13 amino acids. The CDR3 is CATGTGGNQPQHF. In nucleotides, the CDR3 is TGTGCCACCGGGACAGGGGGCAATCAGCCCCAGCATTTT.

This clonotype was counted only a few times. The V call is TRBV11-2, the J call TRBJ2-1; 7 nucleotides line up with TRBD1. Trimming took 6 bases from V and 5 from J; bases not matched to a gene: 7. The CDR3 is made up of 14 amino acids. Germline assignment: CDR1 SGHAT and CDR2 FQNNGV. CDR3 nucleotide sequence: TGTGCCAGCAGTACCGGGACAGCTAACAATGAGCAGTTCTTC. It encodes CASSTGTANNEQFF.

This clonotype was counted a single time. The chain employs TRBV6-1 and TRBJ2-3, with 9 bases identical to TRBD2. V was pared by 6 bases and J by 3 bases, with 13 bases of the junction left unmatched. Germline values: CDR1 MNHNS, CDR2 SASEGT. CDR3 length equals 17 residues. Here the CDR3 reads CASSPLTLRGGTDTQYF. Here the CDR3 DNA reads TGTGCCAGCAGCCCACTTACGCTGCGGGGGGGGACAGATACGCAGTATTTT.

The chain recombines TRBV28 with TRBJ2-3, with TRBD2 matching 7 bases. The CDR3 consists of 12 residues. V gave up 2 bases and J gave up 13 bases; unmatched junction bases: 6. In germline, CDR1 is MDHEN, CDR2 SYDVKM. The chain's CDR3 is CASSLTGTSEYF. The CDR3 region has the DNA TGTGCCAGCAGTTTAACGGGTACTAGCGAGTATTTT. The full variable domain, with the rest looked up from reference TRBV28 and TRBJ2-3, is DVKVTQSSRYLVKRTGEKVFLECVQDMDHENMFWYRQDPGLGLRLIYFSYDVKMKEKGDIPEGYSVSREKKERFSLILESASTNQTSMYLCASSLTGTSEYFGPGTRLTVL.

The chain couples TRBV6-2 or TRBV6-3 to TRBJ2-6; TRBD1 aligns across 9 bases. CDR1 and CDR2 from the germline V gene are MNHEY and SVGEGT. There are 18 residues in the CDR3. Trimming took 5 bases from V and 3 from J; bases not matched to a gene: 11. The CDR3: CASSLPEQGAYGANVLTF. Here the CDR3 DNA reads TGTGCCAGCAGTCTCCCCGAACAGGGGGCTTATGGGGCCAACGTCCTGACTTTC.

V gene TRBV25-1 combines with J gene TRBJ2-2, with D unresolved. This CDR3 is built from 13 residues. The germline V gene encodes CDR1 MGHDK and CDR2 SYGVNS. The ends were cut back, 4 bases at V and 8 bases at J, with 11 bases in the middle. Here the CDR3 reads CASSVGNSGELFF. CDR3 nucleotides: TGTGCCAGCAGTGTAGGGAACTCAGGGGAGCTGTTTTTT.

The chain links TRBV5-5 to TRBJ1-5; D gene uncertain. This CDR3 contains 13 residues. Germline V gene lookup returns CDR1 SGHKS and CDR2 YYEKEE (reference sequence). The V end lost 6 bases, the J end lost 3 bases, and 10 bases lay between the germline ends. CDR3 sequence (DNA): TGTGCCAGCACGCGGGGAAACAATCAGCCCCAGCATTTT. The encoded protein is CASTRGNNQPQHF.

V usage is TRBV28 and J usage is TRBJ2-4; D is uncertain. The J call is in doubt because the DNA end fits TRBJ2-7 better. Germline CDR1 is MDHEN and CDR2 is SYDVKM. The CDR3 sequence is 11 residues long. CDR3: CASRGDYEQYF. The DNA of the CDR3 is TGTGCCAGCAGGGGTGACTACGAGCAGTACTTC.